This T cell receptor (beta chain) was observed in a study of T-cell memory formation after mild COVID-19. Trimming left V 1 base short and J 10 bases short, with 11 bases between. The germline V gene has CDR1 MNHNS and CDR2 SASEGT. This CDR3 comprises 14 residues. The table lists this clonotype with a few counts. No antigen is known for it. Study outcomes and limitations: Balance between CD4 and CD8 was seen in clones contracting day 15 to 85, and a CD4+ lean was seen in later expanders.

TCRdb itself ran the 5' RACE reads through MiXCR, one entry per CDR3 protein. The table records more than 250,000 distinct CDR3 sequences, over 15% of them present only once. Source material: PBMCs or a T cell subset sorted from them (not recorded which). This chain connects TRBV6-1 to TRBJ1-6; tentatively, D is TRBD1 (5 bases). The TCR comes from a man in his late teens or twenties who had mild COVID-19 (a few samples of this study predate the infection). Cell type and time point are not known. In DNA, the CDR3 is TGTGCCAGCAGTGAAGAGGGGTTGAGATCACCCCTCCACTTT. This sequence encodes CASSEEGLRSPLHF.